This T cell receptor beta chain derives from a study of T cell responses to AZD1222 COVID-19 vaccine. The study's findings and limits: Donors, mostly white British, included more females; clonal diversity was possibly underestimated. Spike-wide vaccine-associated CD4 TCRs dominated at 160-218 and 743-854. A rise in Spike-specific TCR breadth and depth followed two AZD1222 doses. At baseline, just a handful of AZD1222 recipients tested seropositive.

Profiled with immunoSEQ multiplex PCR; TCRdb holds only in-frame clones, not every one. The profile shows more than 95,000 clones, about nine tenths of them singletons. The table lists this clone with a count of one. Its target is unknown. This clonotype was obtained from an adult in good health. Material: peripheral blood, obtained on day 0 of AZD1222 vaccination.

The CDR3 is CASSLGLGQGGEKLFF. CDR3 nucleotides: TGTGCCAGCAGCTTAGGGTTGGGACAGGGAGGTGAAAAACTGTTTTTT. This chain connects TRBV7-9 to TRBJ1-4, with 9 bases that match TRBD1. The CDR3 spans 16 residues. The V gene end was trimmed by 1 base and the J gene end by 7 bases; junction bases not matched to a gene: 7. Looked up from germline, CDR1 is SEHNR and CDR2 is FQNEAQ (reference sequence).